These T cell receptor beta chains were read from a single sample in a study of cytomegalovirus exposure and HLA in healthy donors. Method: immunoSEQ multiplex PCR; TCRdb's copy keeps in-frame clones and lacks some. The sample shows approximately 200,000 clones, 75% to 85% of them seen only once. The sample consisted of PBMCs. All receptors come from a woman between 45 and 60 years old in good health and CMV-seronegative. Both conserved end residues are part of each CDR3. The D gene is left open where the match is weak. Only part of the rows carry a size: once, few, many, or a class if the clone is expanded.

j_call	clone_size	cdr3_length	v_call	d_call	cdr3_aa	cdr3_nt
TRBJ2-2	NA	15	TRBV2	TRBD2	CATTGLLLNTGELFF	TGTGCCACCACGGGACTACTACTGAACACCGGGGAGCTGTTTTTT
TRBJ2-1	NA	14	TRBV2	NA	CASARAGADNEQFF	TGTGCCAGCGCGCGGGCGGGGGCGGATAATGAGCAGTTCTTC
TRBJ2-2	NA	15	TRBV7-9	TRBD1	CASSKDRGSSGELFF	TGTGCCAGCAGCAAAGACAGGGGTTCCTCCGGGGAGCTGTTTTTT
TRBJ2-7	NA	12	TRBV5-5	NA	CASSLGQYEQYF	TGTGCCAGCAGCTTAGGACAGTACGAGCAGTACTTC
TRBJ2-7	NA	14	TRBV19	NA	CASSISFGQYEQYF	TGTGCCAGTAGTATTTCTTTCGGACAGTACGAGCAGTACTTC
TRBJ2-7	NA	15	TRBV5-1	TRBD1	CASSQGQGTSYEQYF	TGCGCCAGCAGCCAAGGACAGGGGACATCCTACGAGCAGTACTTC
TRBJ1-2	NA	15	TRBV7-9	NA	CASSLTADSGNGYTF	TGTGCCAGCAGCTTAACGGCGGACAGCGGTAATGGCTACACCTTC
TRBJ2-1	NA	15	TRBV6-1	NA	CASSPLGGSYNEQFF	TGTGCCAGCAGTCCCCTAGGAGGATCCTACAATGAGCAGTTCTTC
TRBJ2-5	NA	15	TRBV30	TRBD2	CAWSVTSGRGETQYF	TGTGCCTGGAGTGTTACTAGCGGGCGGGGAGAGACCCAGTACTTC
TRBJ1-2	NA	13	TRBV7-9	TRBD1	CASSFNRGYGYTF	TGTGCCAGCAGCTTTAACAGGGGATATGGCTACACCTTC
TRBJ2-3	once	13	TRBV7-2	NA	CASSLQRQAPQYF	TGTGCCAGCAGCTTGCAAAGACAAGCACCGCAGTATTTT
TRBJ1-2	NA	14	TRBV7-9	NA	CASSLTAESYGYTF	TGTGCCAGCAGCTTAACTGCGGAAAGCTATGGCTACACCTTC
TRBJ1-1	NA	12	TRBV5-8	NA	CASSYTGTQAFF	TGTGCCAGCAGCTACACCGGGACACAAGCTTTCTTT
TRBJ1-2	few	12	TRBV5-1	NA	CASSGQNYGYTF	TGCGCCAGCAGCGGACAGAACTATGGCTACACCTTC
TRBJ1-2	NA	16	TRBV4-2	TRBD1	CASSQDQGQGAYGYTF	TGTGCCAGCAGCCAAGATCAAGGACAGGGTGCCTATGGCTACACCTTC
TRBJ2-2	NA	16	TRBV5-1	TRBD2	CASSLVGTSNTGELFF	TGCGCCAGCAGCTTGGTAGGGACTAGCAACACCGGGGAGCTGTTTTTT
TRBJ2-5	NA	15	TRBV7-6	NA	CASSFARPGQGTQYF	TGTGCCAGCAGCTTCGCAAGGCCAGGCCAGGGGACCCAGTACTTC
TRBJ2-2	NA	17	TRBV7-8	TRBD1	CASSLGDRGPNTGELFF	TGTGCCAGCAGCTTAGGGGACAGGGGCCCGAACACCGGGGAGCTGTTTTTT
TRBJ2-7	NA	15	TRBV7-9	NA	CASSLRSQGSYEQYF	TGTGCCAGCAGCTTAAGGTCCCAGGGGTCCTACGAGCAGTACTTC
TRBJ1-5	NA	14	TRBV19	NA	CASSFLGGNQPQHF	TGTGCCAGTAGTTTCCTAGGCGGCAATCAGCCCCAGCATTTT
TRBJ2-1	NA	15	TRBV7-9	NA	CASSFSAGAGNEQFF	TGTGCCAGCAGCTTTTCAGCGGGCGCCGGCAATGAGCAGTTCTTC
TRBJ1-2	NA	14	TRBV27	TRBD1	CASSLWDRGYGYTF	TGTGCCAGCAGTTTATGGGACAGGGGATACGGCTACACCTTC
TRBJ2-7	NA	14	TRBV5-1	TRBD1	CASSLVEEGQVWYF	TGCGCCAGCAGCTTGGTTGAAGAAGGACAGGTTTGGTACTTC
TRBJ2-2	NA	14	TRBV6-6	NA	CASRPSRAPGELFF	TGTGCCAGCAGGCCCTCCAGGGCCCCCGGGGAGCTGTTTTTT
TRBJ2-7	NA	15	TRBV28	NA	CASSTGSGRIYEQYF	TGTGCCAGCAGTACCGGATCAGGGCGGATCTACGAGCAGTACTTC
TRBJ2-7	NA	14	TRBV28	TRBD1	CASISGTGGREQYF	TGTGCCAGCATCTCGGGGACAGGGGGCCGCGAGCAGTACTTC
TRBJ2-5	NA	13	TRBV5-1	NA	CASSPVVRETQYF	TGCGCCAGCAGCCCGGTCGTAAGAGAGACCCAGTACTTC
TRBJ2-3	NA	15	TRBV5-1	TRBD1	CASSWQMDRTDTQYF	TGCGCCAGCAGCTGGCAAATGGACAGGACAGATACGCAGTATTTT
TRBJ1-3	NA	15	TRBV5-1	TRBD1	CASSQPGTEGNTIYF	TGCGCCAGCAGCCAGCCAGGGACAGAAGGAAACACCATATATTTT
TRBJ2-5	NA	15	TRBV7-9	TRBD1	CASSSGTVYQETQYF	TGTGCCAGCAGCTCCGGGACAGTTTACCAAGAGACCCAGTACTTC
TRBJ1-5	NA	12	TRBV6-1	NA	CASGRGNQPQHF	TGTGCCAGCGGAAGGGGGAATCAGCCCCAGCATTTT
TRBJ2-2	NA	15	TRBV7-9	NA	CASSLGTVNTGELFF	TGTGCCAGCAGCTTAGGGACAGTGAACACCGGGGAGCTGTTTTTT
TRBJ2-5	few	13	TRBV28	NA	CASSPGQRETQYF	TGTGCCAGCAGTCCCGGACAGAGAGAGACCCAGTACTTC
TRBJ2-1	NA	15	TRBV27	NA	CASSLRGISYNEQFF	TGTGCCAGCAGTTTAAGAGGGATATCCTACAATGAGCAGTTCTTC
TRBJ1-5	NA	19	TRBV15	TRBD1	CATSSGTGQGARGNQPQHF	TGTGCCACCAGCAGTGGAACCGGACAGGGGGCGAGGGGCAATCAGCCCCAGCATTTT
TRBJ1-1	NA	13	TRBV6-4	NA	CASQARENTEAFF	TGTGCCAGCCAGGCCCGGGAGAACACTGAAGCTTTCTTT
TRBJ2-3	NA	15	TRBV6-6	TRBD2	CASTSSGASTDTQYF	TGTGCCAGCACCTCTAGCGGGGCTAGCACAGATACGCAGTATTTT
TRBJ1-1	few	15	TRBV6-6	TRBD1	CASSFIGTGDRSAFF	TGTGCCAGCAGTTTCATTGGGACAGGAGATAGATCGGCTTTCTTT
TRBJ2-3	NA	14	TRBV9	NA	CASSPRVAADTQYF	TGTGCCAGCAGCCCGCGGGTGGCGGCAGATACGCAGTATTTT
TRBJ2-5	NA	12	TRBV10-3	NA	CAIKGVGETQYF	TGTGCCATCAAAGGAGTCGGCGAGACCCAGTACTTC
TRBJ2-2	NA	15	TRBV11-2	TRBD1	CASSQPGQGAGELFF	TGTGCCAGCAGCCAACCGGGACAGGGGGCCGGGGAGCTGTTTTTT
TRBJ1-5	NA	15	TRBV7-8	TRBD1	CASSLAGGGNQPQHF	TGTGCCAGCAGCTTAGCAGGGGGCGGCAATCAGCCCCAGCATTTT
TRBJ2-7	NA	16	TRBV9	TRBD1	CASSPRTGGKRYEQYF	TGTGCCAGCAGCCCTCGGACAGGGGGCAAGAGGTACGAGCAGTACTTC
TRBJ1-2	NA	16	TRBV27	NA	CASSLSSGRGYYGYTF	TGTGCCAGCAGTTTATCTTCAGGTCGGGGGTACTATGGCTACACCTTC
TRBJ2-7	NA	16	TRBV7-9	NA	CASSLTGQAGFYEQYF	TGTGCCAGCAGCCTGACCGGACAGGCGGGGTTTTACGAGCAGTACTTC
TRBJ2-3	NA	18	TRBV7-2	TRBD2	CASSLVGLAGVVTDTQYF	TGTGCCAGCAGCTTAGTGGGACTAGCGGGAGTTGTGACAGATACGCAGTATTTT
TRBJ2-3	NA	16	TRBV7-7	TRBD1	CASSLGGQASTDTQYF	TGTGCCAGCAGCTTAGGCGGACAGGCTAGCACAGATACGCAGTATTTT
TRBJ1-2	once	16	TRBV9	TRBD1	CASSVGQGATNYGYTF	TGTGCCAGCAGCGTCGGACAGGGGGCAACTAACTATGGCTACACCTTC
TRBJ2-7	few	14	TRBV5-1	NA	CASSLGQTYYEQYF	TGCGCCAGCAGCTTGGGACAGACTTACTACGAGCAGTACTTC
TRBJ2-7	NA	18	TRBV7-2	NA	CASSFPLRGRELHREQYF	TGTGCCAGCAGCTTCCCACTACGGGGGCGGGAGCTTCATCGCGAGCAGTACTTC
TRBJ2-7	NA	14	TRBV10-1	TRBD2	CASPLAGRSYEQYF	TGCGCCAGCCCGTTAGCGGGAAGATCCTACGAGCAGTACTTC
TRBJ2-3	NA	12	TRBV7-9	NA	CASRSITDTQYF	TGTGCCAGCAGGAGTATCACAGATACGCAGTATTTT
TRBJ2-1	NA	15	TRBV4-3	TRBD2	CASSQEGLAGTEQFF	TGCGCCAGCAGCCAAGAAGGACTAGCGGGAACCGAGCAGTTCTTC
TRBJ1-5	NA	14	TRBV7-6	NA	CASSLSRDNQPQHF	TGTGCCAGCAGCTTGTCCAGGGACAATCAGCCCCAGCATTTT
TRBJ2-7	NA	14	TRBV7-9	NA	CASSSSFGSYEQYF	TGTGCCAGCAGCTCCTCTTTTGGCAGCTACGAGCAGTACTTC
TRBJ2-5	NA	15	TRBV10-3	TRBD2	CAISQTGTSGETQYF	TGTGCCATCAGTCAGACCGGGACTAGCGGGGAGACCCAGTACTTC
TRBJ1-1	NA	11	TRBV2	NA	CASSDWGPPFF	TGTGCCAGCAGTGATTGGGGCCCCCCTTTCTTT
TRBJ2-1	NA	17	TRBV28	TRBD2	CASSLRVSGKTYNEQFF	TGTGCCAGCAGTTTACGGGTTAGCGGGAAAACTTACAATGAGCAGTTCTTC